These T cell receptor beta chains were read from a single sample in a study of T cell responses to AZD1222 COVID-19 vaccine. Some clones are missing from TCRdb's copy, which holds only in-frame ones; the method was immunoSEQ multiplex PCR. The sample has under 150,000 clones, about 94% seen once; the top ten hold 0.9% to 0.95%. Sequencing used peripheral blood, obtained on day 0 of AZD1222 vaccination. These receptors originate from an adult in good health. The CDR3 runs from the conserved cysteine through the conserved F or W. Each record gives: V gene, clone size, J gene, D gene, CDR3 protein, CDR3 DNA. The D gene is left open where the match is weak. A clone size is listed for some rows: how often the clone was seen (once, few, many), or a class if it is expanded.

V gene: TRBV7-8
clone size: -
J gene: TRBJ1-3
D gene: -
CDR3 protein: CASSLRAVDSGNTIYF
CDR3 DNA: TGTGCCAGCAGCTTACGGGCAGTAGACTCCGGAAACACCATATATTTT

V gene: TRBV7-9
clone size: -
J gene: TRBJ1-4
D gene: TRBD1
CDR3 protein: CASTVDRENEKLFF
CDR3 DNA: TGTGCCAGCACCGTGGACAGGGAGAATGAAAAACTGTTTTTT

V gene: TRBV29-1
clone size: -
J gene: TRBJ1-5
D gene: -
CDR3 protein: CSVAGGSNQPQHF
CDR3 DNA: TGCAGCGTTGCCGGCGGTAGCAATCAGCCCCAGCATTTT

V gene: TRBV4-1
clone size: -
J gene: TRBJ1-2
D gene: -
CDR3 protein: CASSQAREGGYGYTF
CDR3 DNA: TGCGCCAGCAGCCAGGCCCGAGAAGGAGGCTATGGCTACACCTTC

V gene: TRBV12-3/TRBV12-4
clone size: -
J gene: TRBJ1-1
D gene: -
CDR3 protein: CASQGLTGTEAFF
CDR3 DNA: TGTGCCAGCCAGGGGTTAACGGGCACTGAAGCTTTCTTT

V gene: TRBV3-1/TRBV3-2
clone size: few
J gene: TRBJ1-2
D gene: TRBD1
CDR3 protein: CASSQWDRVADGYTF
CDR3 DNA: TGTGCCAGCAGCCAATGGGACAGGGTAGCGGATGGCTACACCTTC

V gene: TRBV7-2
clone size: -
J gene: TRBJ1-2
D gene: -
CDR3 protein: CASRSMAVGTYGYTF
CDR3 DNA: TGTGCCAGCAGAAGTATGGCCGTCGGGACCTATGGCTACACCTTC

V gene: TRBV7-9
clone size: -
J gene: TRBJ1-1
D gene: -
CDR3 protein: CASSLASTGTEAFF
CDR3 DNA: TGTGCCAGCAGCTTAGCGTCTACGGGCACTGAAGCTTTCTTT

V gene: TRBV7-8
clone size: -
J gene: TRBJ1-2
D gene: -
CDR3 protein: CASSFLGLTGANYGYTF
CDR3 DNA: TGTGCCAGCAGCTTCTTGGGTCTGACAGGAGCTAACTATGGCTACACCTTC

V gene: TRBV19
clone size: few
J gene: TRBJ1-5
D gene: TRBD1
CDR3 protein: CASNRDRGFSNQPQHF
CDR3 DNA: TGTGCCAGTAACCGGGACAGGGGGTTTAGCAATCAGCCCCAGCATTTT

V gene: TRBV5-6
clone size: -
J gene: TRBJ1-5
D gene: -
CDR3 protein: CASSLYGTGNQPQHF
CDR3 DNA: TGTGCCAGCAGCTTGTATGGAACGGGCAATCAGCCCCAGCATTTT

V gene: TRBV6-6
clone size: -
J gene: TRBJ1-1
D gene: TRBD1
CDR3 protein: CASSYFRGQNTEAFF
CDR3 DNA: TGTGCCAGCAGTTACTTTAGGGGGCAGAACACTGAAGCTTTCTTT

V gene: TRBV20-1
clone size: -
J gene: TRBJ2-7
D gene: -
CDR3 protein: CSASPLGGAEAYEQYF
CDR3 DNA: TGCAGTGCTAGTCCCCTAGGGGGGGCGGAAGCCTACGAGCAGTACTTC

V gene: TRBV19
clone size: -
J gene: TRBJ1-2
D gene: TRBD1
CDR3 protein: CASIPGGAGYGYTF
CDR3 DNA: TGTGCCAGTATTCCAGGGGGCGCGGGCTATGGCTACACCTTC

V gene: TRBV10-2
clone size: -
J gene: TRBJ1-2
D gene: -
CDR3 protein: CASSDSGGARYGYTF
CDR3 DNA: TGCGCCAGCAGTGATTCGGGGGGCGCTCGCTATGGCTACACCTTC

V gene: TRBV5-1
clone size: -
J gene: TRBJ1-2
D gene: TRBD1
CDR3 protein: CASRLDRDHYGYTF
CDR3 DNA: TGCGCCAGCAGATTGGACAGGGACCACTATGGCTACACCTTC

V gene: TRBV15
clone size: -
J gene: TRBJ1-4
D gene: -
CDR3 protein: CATSNLHEKLFF
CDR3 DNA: TGTGCCACCAGCAATCTCCATGAAAAACTGTTTTTT

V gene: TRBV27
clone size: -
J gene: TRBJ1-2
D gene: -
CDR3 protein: CASSSGFRGGGYTF
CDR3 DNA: TGTGCCAGCAGTTCCGGGTTCCGGGGAGGTGGCTACACCTTC

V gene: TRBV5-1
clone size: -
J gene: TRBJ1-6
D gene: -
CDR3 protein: CASSFNYGDNSPLHF
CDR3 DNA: TGCGCCAGCAGCTTTAACTACGGGGATAATTCACCCCTCCACTTT

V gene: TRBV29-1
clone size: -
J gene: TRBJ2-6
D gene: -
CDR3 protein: CSVEGHTGANVLTF
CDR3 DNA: TGCAGCGTTGAAGGCCATACTGGGGCCAACGTCCTGACTTTC

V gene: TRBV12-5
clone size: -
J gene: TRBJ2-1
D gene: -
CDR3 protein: CASGLRDNEQFF
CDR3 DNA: TGTGCTAGTGGTTTAAGGGACAATGAGCAGTTCTTC

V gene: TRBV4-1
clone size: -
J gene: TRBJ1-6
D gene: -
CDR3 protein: CASSPRGSSYNSPLHF
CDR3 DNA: TGCGCCAGCAGCCCTCGCGGGAGCTCCTATAATTCACCCCTCCACTTT

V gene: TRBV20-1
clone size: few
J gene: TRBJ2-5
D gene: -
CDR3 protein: CSAKFGETQYF
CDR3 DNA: TGCAGTGCGAAGTTTGGAGAGACCCAGTACTTC

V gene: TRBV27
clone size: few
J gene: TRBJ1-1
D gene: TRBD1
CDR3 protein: CASTSGGLNTEAFF
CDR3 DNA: TGTGCCAGCACCTCAGGGGGCTTGAACACTGAAGCTTTCTTT

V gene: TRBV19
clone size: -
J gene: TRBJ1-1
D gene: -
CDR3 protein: CASSIPGREDSNTEAFF
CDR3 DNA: TGTGCCAGTAGTATTCCCGGGAGGGAAGACTCGAACACTGAAGCTTTCTTT

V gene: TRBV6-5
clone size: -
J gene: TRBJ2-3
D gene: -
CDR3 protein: CASSPAGDTQYF
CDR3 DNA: TGTGCCAGCAGTCCGGCGGGAGATACGCAGTATTTT

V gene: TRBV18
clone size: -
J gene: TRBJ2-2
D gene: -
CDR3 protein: CASSPRRGGTGELFF
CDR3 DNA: TGTGCCAGCTCACCACGTCGGGGCGGAACCGGGGAGCTGTTTTTT

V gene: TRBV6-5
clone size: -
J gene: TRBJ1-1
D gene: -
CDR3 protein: CASSYGGVNTEAFF
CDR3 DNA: TGTGCCAGCAGTTACGGGGGGGTGAACACTGAAGCTTTCTTT

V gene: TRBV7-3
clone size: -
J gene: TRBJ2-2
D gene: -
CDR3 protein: CASSSQVTGELFF
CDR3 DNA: TGTGCCAGCAGCTCACAGGTTACCGGGGAGCTGTTTTTT

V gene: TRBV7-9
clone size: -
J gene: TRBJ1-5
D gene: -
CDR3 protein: CASSDGDQPQHF
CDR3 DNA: TGTGCCAGCAGTGACGGAGATCAGCCCCAGCATTTT

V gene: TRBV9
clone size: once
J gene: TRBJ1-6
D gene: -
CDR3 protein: CASSRTPASSPLHF
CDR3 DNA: TGTGCCAGCAGCCGGACTCCCGCCAGTTCACCCCTCCACTTT

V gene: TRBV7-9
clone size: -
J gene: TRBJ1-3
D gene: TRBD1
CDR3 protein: CASSPRGTGSGNTIYF
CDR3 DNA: TGTGCCAGCAGCCCTAGAGGGACAGGGAGTGGAAACACCATATATTTT

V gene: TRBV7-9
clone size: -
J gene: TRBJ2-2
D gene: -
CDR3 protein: CASSPPMNTGELFF
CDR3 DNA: TGTGCCAGCAGCCCGCCCATGAACACCGGGGAGCTGTTTTTT

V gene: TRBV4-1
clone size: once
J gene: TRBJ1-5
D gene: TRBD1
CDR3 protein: CASSPGRTGALLAQHF
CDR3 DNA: TGCGCCAGCAGCCCCGGCAGGACAGGAGCCTTATTAGCCCAGCATTTT

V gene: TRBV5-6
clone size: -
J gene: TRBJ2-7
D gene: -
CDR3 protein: CASSQTGEQSYEQYF
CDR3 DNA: TGTGCCAGCAGCCAGACCGGGGAACAATCCTACGAGCAGTACTTC

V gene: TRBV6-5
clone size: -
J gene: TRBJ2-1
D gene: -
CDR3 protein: CASSYGMGQEQFF
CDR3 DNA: TGTGCCAGCAGTTACGGCATGGGCCAAGAGCAGTTCTTC

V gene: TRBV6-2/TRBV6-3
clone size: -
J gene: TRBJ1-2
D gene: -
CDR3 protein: CASSARQEKGNGYTF
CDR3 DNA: TGTGCCAGCAGCGCCCGACAGGAAAAGGGCAATGGCTACACCTTC

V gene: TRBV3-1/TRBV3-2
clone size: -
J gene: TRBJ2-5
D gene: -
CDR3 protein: CASSQTLSGETQYF
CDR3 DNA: TGTGCCAGCAGCCAGACTCTAAGCGGGGAGACCCAGTACTTC

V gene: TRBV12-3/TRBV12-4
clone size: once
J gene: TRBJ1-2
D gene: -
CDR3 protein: CASSLQDSYGYTF
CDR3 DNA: TGTGCCAGCAGTTTACAGGACAGCTATGGCTACACCTTC

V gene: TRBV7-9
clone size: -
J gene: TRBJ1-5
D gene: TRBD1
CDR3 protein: CASSLGTGNQPQHF
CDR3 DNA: TGTGCCAGCAGCTTAGGGACAGGAAATCAGCCCCAGCATTTT